What follows are 16 T cell receptor beta chains derived from one specimen sequenced in a study of cytomegalovirus exposure and HLA in healthy donors. Use of 60 Vbeta and 13 Jbeta primers characterized the PCR. Method: immunoSEQ multiplex PCR; TCRdb's copy keeps in-frame clones and lacks some. The sample comprises about 180,000 clones, roughly 79% of which are singletons, and around 3.1% rests with the top ten. The sequencing sample was made of PBMCs. These receptor sequences come from a woman in her fifties or sixties in good health and CMV-seropositive.

This clone was observed a single time. The chain links TRBV30 to TRBJ1-2; the D is unclear. CDR3 length: 12 residues. Between the trimmed V and J ends, which lost 2 bases and 8 bases, there was a span of 12 bases. The V gene's germline CDR1 is GTSNPN and CDR2 SVGIG (reference sequence). CDR3 nucleotides: TGTGCCTGGAGTCCCGGGATGACCGGCTACACCTTC. Translating gives CAWSPGMTGYTF.

This chain links TRBV6-1 with TRBJ2-7, with TRBD2 as a possible D gene (5 bases). This CDR3 region has 13 residues. Trimming took off 5 bases at V and 6 bases at J, with 14 bases between the two ends. From germline, CDR1 is MNHNS and CDR2 SASEGT. This CDR3 is CASSPGPEGEQYF. The CDR3 coding sequence is TGTGCCAGCAGTCCTGGGCCCGAGGGCGAGCAGTACTTC.

This clone is a singleton in its sample. The CDR3 is CATSIKRDLYNEQFF. CDR3 bases: TGTGCCACCAGCATTAAGCGGGACCTGTACAATGAGCAGTTCTTC. The genes are TRBV15 and TRBJ2-1, with TRBD2 matching over 7 bases. The CDR3 extends over 15 amino acids. Germline values: CDR1 LNHNV, CDR2 YYDKDF (reference sequence). V gave up 4 bases and J gave up 4 bases; unmatched junction bases: 7.

The V call is TRBV5-8, the J call TRBJ2-3, with D perhaps TRBD2 (6 bases). The CDR3 consists of 20 residues. Per the germline V gene, CDR1 is SGHTS and CDR2 is YDEGEE. The V gene lost 1 base and the J gene lost 0 bases, with 24 bases spanning the gap. DNA of the CDR3: TGTGCCAGCAGCTTGCGGACACAGCGAACCTCCCTAGCGAGCACAGATACGCAGTATTTT. Protein sequence: CASSLRTQRTSLASTDTQYF.

V usage is TRBV4-3 and J usage is TRBJ2-1; 9 nucleotides match TRBD2. V lost 0 bases and J lost 6; bases outside the gene matches: 12. This CDR3 is 18 amino acids long. Germline CDR1 reads LGHNA; CDR2 reads YSLEER. CDR3 residues: CASSQDEALVAGANEQFF. The CDR3 coding sequence is TGCGCCAGCAGCCAAGATGAAGCGCTAGTAGCGGGGGCCAATGAGCAGTTCTTC.

This chain uses TRBV15 with TRBJ1-2; 10 bases fit TRBD1. Trimming removed 3 bases from V and 8 bases from J; junction bases left unmatched: 12. The CDR3 covers 16 residues. Germline loops: CDR1 LNHNV, CDR2 YYDKDF (reference sequence). The DNA of the CDR3 is TGTGCCACCAGCAGGGTAGGGACAGGGGCGTTGGAGGGCTACACCTTC. Translated, it gives CATSRVGTGALEGYTF.

The chain couples TRBV5-1 to TRBJ1-1; the D is unclear. Germline CDR1 is SGHRS and CDR2 is YFSETQ. The CDR3 sequence is 15 residues long. Trimming took 0 bases from V and 4 from J, leaving 13 bases between them. The CDR3 spells CASSLADGAPTEAFF. The CDR3 bases are TGCGCCAGCAGCTTGGCCGACGGAGCCCCCACTGAAGCTTTCTTT.

The J gene is TRBJ2-3, the V gene TRBV6-4; 11 bases fit TRBD2. V was pared by 1 base and J by 6 bases, with 3 bases of the junction left unmatched. The CDR3 spans 15 residues. CDR1 MRHNA and CDR2 SNTAGT come from the germline V gene. DNA for the CDR3: TGTGCCAGCAGTGACTTTAGCGGGGGGGACGATACGCAGTATTTT. This encodes CASSDFSGGDDTQYF.

The chain links TRBV4-2 to TRBJ1-4; 9 nucleotides agree with TRBD1. Germline V gene data show CDR1 as LGHNA and CDR2 as YNFKEQ. V shed 4 bases and J 4 bases; nucleotides not matched to a gene: 16. The CDR3 consists of 19 residues. CDR3 DNA: TGTGCCAGCAGCCCATCGAACAGGGGGCTTTGGGCGGTTAATGAAAAACTGTTTTTT. Its translation: CASSPSNRGLWAVNEKLFF.

The genes are TRBV7-9 and TRBJ2-5; TRBD2 might be the D (6 bases). V gave up 4 bases and J gave up 5 bases, with 8 bases separating them. The CDR3 loop spans 12 amino acids. Per germline, CDR1 SEHNR and CDR2 FQNEAQ (reference sequence). CDR3 nucleotide sequence: TGTGCCAGCAGCTCGGGAGTCGAGACCCAGTACTTC. This encodes CASSSGVETQYF.

The CDR3 DNA sequence: TGTGCCAGCAGTCCCCCCCTGACAGGGTCCGAGCAGTACTTC. As protein: CASSPPLTGSEQYF. V usage is TRBV6-1 and J usage is TRBJ2-7; the match to TRBD1 covers 7 bases. Germline V gives CDR1 MNHNS, CDR2 SASEGT. Losses at the gene ends were 5 bases for V and 6 bases for J; bases not matched to a gene: 10. This CDR3 has 14 amino acids.

The chain recombines TRBV10-3 with TRBJ1-1; 7 bases are a match to TRBD1. The CDR3 sequence is 16 residues long. The V and J ends lost 6 bases and 0 bases, in that order; junction bases with no gene match: 10. Germline V lookup: CDR1 ENHRY, CDR2 SYGVKD. The CDR3 DNA sequence: TGTGCCATCAGGGGGGATACAGGGGCCATGAACACTGAAGCTTTCTTT. It specifies CAIRGDTGAMNTEAFF.

This clone appeared a single time. The CDR3 protein is CSVDLQGAETQYF. CDR3 in DNA: TGCAGCGTTGACCTACAGGGGGCAGAGACCCAGTACTTC. The chain uses TRBV29-1 and TRBJ2-5; the match to TRBD1 covers 9 bases. Trimming at V came to 3 bases and at J to 4 bases, leaving 3 bases not matched to a gene. CDR1 is SQVTM and CDR2 is ANQGSEA in the germline V gene. The CDR3 is 13 residues long. Full variable domain (missing parts from reference TRBV29-1 and TRBJ2-5): SAVISQKPSRDICQRGTSLTIQCQVDSQVTMMFWYRQQPGQSLTLIATANQGSEATYESGFVIDKFPISRPNLTFSTLTVSNMSPEDSSIYLCSVDLQGAETQYFGPGTRLLVL.

V gene TRBV11-1 combines with J gene TRBJ2-3; 11 bases match TRBD2. The CDR3 is 18 amino acids. Germline loops: CDR1 SGHAT, CDR2 FQDESV (reference sequence). The V segment lost 2 bases and the J segment 3 bases; nucleotides outside the gene matches: 10. The CDR3 loop reads CASSLQGGASGRTDTQYF. The CDR3, as DNA: TGTGCCAGCAGCTTACAAGGAGGGGCTAGCGGGAGGACAGATACGCAGTATTTT. Looking up the rest from reference TRBV11-1 and TRBJ2-3 gives the full variable domain: EAEVAQSPRYKITEKSQAVAFWCDPISGHATLYWYRQILGQGPELLVQFQDESVVDDSQLPKDRFSAERLKGVDSTLKIQPAELGDSAMYLCASSLQGGASGRTDTQYFGPGTRLTVL.

The V and J genes are TRBV2 and TRBJ1-1; possible D gene TRBD1, 6 bases. The CDR3 runs to 15 residues. V lost 0 bases and J lost 2, with 10 bases in between. Germline CDR1 reads SNHLY; CDR2 reads FYNNEI. The CDR3 here is CASSEANRVNTEAFF. The CDR3 nucleotides are TGTGCCAGCAGTGAAGCCAACAGGGTTAACACTGAAGCTTTCTTT.

This chain uses TRBV7-8 with TRBJ1-5; D is uncertain. V gave up 2 bases and J gave up 5 bases, with 7 bases separating them. This CDR3 contains 13 residues. Per the germline V gene, CDR1 is SGHVS and CDR2 is FQNEAQ. The CDR3 DNA reads TGTGCCAGCAGCTTACAAACTCATCAGCCCCAGCATTTT. Residues: CASSLQTHQPQHF.